The clone carrying this T cell receptor (beta chain) was observed a single time. Its antigen is currently unknown. The data were obtained in a study of T cell responses to AZD1222 COVID-19 vaccine. General observations from the study: The repertoires were collected only after the peak T cell response. Reportedly, nearly half of unique spike TCRs recognized epitopes outside B.1.351/B.1.1.7 mutations.

The CDR3 has 16 residues. Germline CDR1 and CDR2: SNHLY and FYNNEI. V was clipped by 5 bases and J by 3 bases; unmatched bases: 8. The data were produced by immunoSEQ multiplex PCR, yet TCRdb's version contains in-frame clones alone and is incomplete. The data hold around 140,000 clones, with about 89% observed a single time. Sequencing was performed on peripheral blood, taken 28 days after the second AZD1222 dose. This clonotype was sampled from an adult who received the AZD1222 COVID-19 vaccine. The chain combines TRBV2 with TRBJ2-5; 11 bases agree with TRBD2. The CDR3 is CASSLKRLAGKETQYF. For the CDR3, the DNA is TGTGCCAGCAGTCTTAAAAGACTAGCGGGAAAAGAGACCCAGTACTTC.